This is a list of T cell receptor beta chains from one sample in a study of blood T cell repertoires in COVID-19. The assay was immunoSEQ multiplex PCR, and TCRdb's table has in-frame clones only and misses some. The table has about 190,000 clones, roughly 84% seen once. Sequenced input: PBMCs or T cells enriched from blood (not recorded which). The receptors were gathered from a woman in her thirties who had been exposed to COVID-19. Each CDR3 is given with its conserved first and last residue. A D gene is named only where the DNA matches it firmly.

j_gene | d_gene | v_gene | CDR3aa
TRBJ2-2 | NA | TRBV11-2 | CAGAWNTGELFF
TRBJ1-5 | NA | TRBV6-5 | CASRTYSDQPQHF
TRBJ2-3 | TRBD2 | TRBV11-2 | CASSKNSGGARYTQYF
TRBJ2-2 | NA | TRBV6-2/TRBV6-3 | CASSISGELFF
TRBJ2-3 | TRBD1 | TRBV3-1/TRBV3-2 | CASSQVQGARDTQYF
TRBJ1-1 | NA | TRBV6-5 | CASSYSLIGGGTEAFF
TRBJ1-1 | NA | TRBV19 | CASSEGVNEAFF
TRBJ2-3 | NA | TRBV6-2/TRBV6-3 | CASSWRSDTQYF
TRBJ2-5 | TRBD2 | TRBV9 | CASSVGERGGWETQYF
TRBJ1-2 | TRBD1 | TRBV15 | CATSSRTGWYYGYTF
TRBJ2-3 | NA | TRBV28 | CASSFNTGLRTDTQYF
TRBJ1-1 | NA | TRBV7-2 | CASSLWRNTEAFF
TRBJ2-7 | TRBD1 | TRBV30 | CAWSALTGDTYEQYF
TRBJ2-2 | TRBD2 | TRBV25-1 | CASSDTSGGAWLSGELFF
TRBJ2-1 | NA | TRBV18 | CASLPDLRGSNEQFF
TRBJ1-2 | NA | TRBV11-1 | CASSAILQQGFTF